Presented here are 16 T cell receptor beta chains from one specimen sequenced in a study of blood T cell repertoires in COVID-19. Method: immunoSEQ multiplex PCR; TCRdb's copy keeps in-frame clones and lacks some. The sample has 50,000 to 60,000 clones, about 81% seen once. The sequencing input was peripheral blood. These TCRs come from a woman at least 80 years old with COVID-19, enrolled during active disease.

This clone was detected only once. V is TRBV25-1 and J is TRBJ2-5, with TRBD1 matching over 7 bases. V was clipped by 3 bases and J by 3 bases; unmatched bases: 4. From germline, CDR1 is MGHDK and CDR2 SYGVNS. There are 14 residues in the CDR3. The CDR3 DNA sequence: TGTGCCAGCAGTGAGACAGGGAGTAAAGAGACCCAGTACTTC. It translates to CASSETGSKETQYF.

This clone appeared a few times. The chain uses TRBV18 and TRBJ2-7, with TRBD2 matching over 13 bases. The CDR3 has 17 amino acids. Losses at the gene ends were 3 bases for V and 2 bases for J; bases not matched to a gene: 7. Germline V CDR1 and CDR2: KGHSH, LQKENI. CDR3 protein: CASSPGTSGITPYEQYF. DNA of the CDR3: TGTGCCAGCTCACCGGGGACTAGCGGGATTACCCCCTACGAGCAGTACTTC.

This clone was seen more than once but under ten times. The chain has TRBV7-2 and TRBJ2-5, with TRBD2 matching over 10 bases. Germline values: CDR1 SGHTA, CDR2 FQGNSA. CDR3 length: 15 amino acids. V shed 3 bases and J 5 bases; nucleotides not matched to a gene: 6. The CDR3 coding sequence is TGTGCCAGCAGCTTCGACAGCGGGAGGGGCGAGACCCAGTACTTC. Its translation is CASSFDSGRGETQYF.

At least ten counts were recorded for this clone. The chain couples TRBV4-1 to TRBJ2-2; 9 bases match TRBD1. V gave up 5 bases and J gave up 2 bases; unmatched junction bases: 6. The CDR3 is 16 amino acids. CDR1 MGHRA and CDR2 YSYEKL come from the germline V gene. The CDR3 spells CASSVRQGVNTGELFF. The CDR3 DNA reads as TGCGCCAGCAGCGTCCGACAGGGGGTTAACACCGGGGAGCTGTTTTTT.

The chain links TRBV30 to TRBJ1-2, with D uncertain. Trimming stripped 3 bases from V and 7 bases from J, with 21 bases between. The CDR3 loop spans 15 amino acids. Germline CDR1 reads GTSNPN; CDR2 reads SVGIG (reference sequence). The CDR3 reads CAWSEWASSISGYTF. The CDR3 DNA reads TGTGCCTGGAGCGAGTGGGCATCATCGATAAGTGGCTACACCTTC.

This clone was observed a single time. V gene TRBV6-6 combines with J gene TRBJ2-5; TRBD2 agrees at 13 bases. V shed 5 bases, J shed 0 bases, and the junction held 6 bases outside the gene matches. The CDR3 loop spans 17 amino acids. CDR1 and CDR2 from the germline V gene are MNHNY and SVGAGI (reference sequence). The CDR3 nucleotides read TGTGCCAGCAGTCGACGGACTAGCGGGAGCTACCAAGAGACCCAGTACTTC. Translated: CASSRRTSGSYQETQYF.

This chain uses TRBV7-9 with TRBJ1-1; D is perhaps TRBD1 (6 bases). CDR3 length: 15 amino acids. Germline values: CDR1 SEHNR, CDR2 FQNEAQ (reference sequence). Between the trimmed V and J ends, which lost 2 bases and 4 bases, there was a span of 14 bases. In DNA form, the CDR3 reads TGTGCCAGCAGCTTACTCGGGGGGGCGGGCACTGAAGCTTTCTTT. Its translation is CASSLLGGAGTEAFF.

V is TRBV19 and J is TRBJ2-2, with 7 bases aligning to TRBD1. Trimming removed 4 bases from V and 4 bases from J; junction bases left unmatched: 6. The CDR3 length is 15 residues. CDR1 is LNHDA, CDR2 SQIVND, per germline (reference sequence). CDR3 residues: CASSTRQGITGELFF. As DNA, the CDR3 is TGTGCCAGTAGTACGAGACAGGGTATCACCGGGGAGCTGTTTTTT.

The CDR3 loop is CASSLSRDRFYEQYF. CDR3 DNA: TGTGCCAGCTCACTTAGCAGGGATCGTTTCTACGAGCAGTACTTC. The chain links TRBV18 to TRBJ2-7; a weak D match, TRBD1 (5 bases). V lost 4 bases to trimming and J lost 3 bases, with 16 bases between them. CDR1 is KGHSH and CDR2 is LQKENI in the germline V gene. The CDR3 contains 15 residues.

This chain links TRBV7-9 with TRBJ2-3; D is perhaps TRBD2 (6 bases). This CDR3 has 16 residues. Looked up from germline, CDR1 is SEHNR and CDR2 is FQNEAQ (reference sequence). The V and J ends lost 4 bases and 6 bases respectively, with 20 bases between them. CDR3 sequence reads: CASSSLPGTDSDTQYF. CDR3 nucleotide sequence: TGTGCCAGCAGCTCACTACCTGGGACTGACTCCGATACGCAGTATTTT.

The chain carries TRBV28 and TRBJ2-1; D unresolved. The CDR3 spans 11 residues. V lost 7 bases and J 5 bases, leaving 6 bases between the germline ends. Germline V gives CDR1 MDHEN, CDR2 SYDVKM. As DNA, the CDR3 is TGTGCCAGCACTAAACACAATGAGCAGTTCTTC. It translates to CASTKHNEQFF.

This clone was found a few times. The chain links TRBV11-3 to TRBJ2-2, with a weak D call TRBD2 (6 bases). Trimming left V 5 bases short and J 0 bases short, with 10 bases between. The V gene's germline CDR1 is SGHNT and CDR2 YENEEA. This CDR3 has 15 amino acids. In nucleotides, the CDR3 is TGTGCCAGCAGCCCGGACTATCCGAACACCGGGGAGCTGTTTTTT. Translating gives CASSPDYPNTGELFF. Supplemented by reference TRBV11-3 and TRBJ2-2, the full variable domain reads EAGVVQSPRYKIIEKKQPVAFWCNPISGHNTLYWYLQNLGQGPELLIRYENEEAVDDSQLPKDRFSAERLKGVDSTLKIQPAELGDSAVYLCASSPDYPNTGELFFGEGSRLTVL.

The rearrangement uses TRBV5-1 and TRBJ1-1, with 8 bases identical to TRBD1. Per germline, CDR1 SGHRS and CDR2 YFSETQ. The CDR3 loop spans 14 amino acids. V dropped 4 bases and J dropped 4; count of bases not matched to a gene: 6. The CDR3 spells CASSGKQGGTEAFF. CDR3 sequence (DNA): TGCGCCAGCAGCGGCAAACAGGGGGGCACTGAAGCTTTCTTT.

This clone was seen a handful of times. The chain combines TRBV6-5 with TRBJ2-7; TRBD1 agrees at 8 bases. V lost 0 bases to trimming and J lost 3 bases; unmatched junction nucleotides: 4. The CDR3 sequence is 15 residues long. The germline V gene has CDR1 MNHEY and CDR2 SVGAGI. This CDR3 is CASSYSAGGSYEQYF. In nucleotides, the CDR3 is TGTGCCAGCAGTTACTCGGCAGGGGGCAGCTACGAGCAGTACTTC.

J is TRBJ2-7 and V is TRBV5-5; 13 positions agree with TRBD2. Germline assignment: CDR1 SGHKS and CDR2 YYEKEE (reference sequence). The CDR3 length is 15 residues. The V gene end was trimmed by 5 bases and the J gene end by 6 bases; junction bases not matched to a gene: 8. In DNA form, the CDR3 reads TGTGCCAGCAGGGGGAGGACTAGCGGGAGATCCGAGCAGTACTTC. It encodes CASRGRTSGRSEQYF.

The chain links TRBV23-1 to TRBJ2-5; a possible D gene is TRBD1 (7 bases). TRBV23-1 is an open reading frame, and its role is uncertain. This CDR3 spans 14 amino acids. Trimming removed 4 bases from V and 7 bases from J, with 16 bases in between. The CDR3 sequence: CASSRGTAKGTQYF. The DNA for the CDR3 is TGCGCCAGCAGTCGCGGGACAGCGAAAGGGACCCAGTACTTC.